The sequence of this TCR beta chain was determined in a study of blood T cell repertoires in COVID-19. Across the whole study: Sources were T cells, B-cell-depleted T cells, or PBMCs; the material itself was cDNA or gDNA.

Trimming shortened V by 4 bases and J by 1 base, and 11 bases separated the two germline ends. This CDR3 is built from 15 residues. Germline lookup yields CDR1 MDHEN and CDR2 SYDVKM. Per the original data handling: Researchers report that nucleated cell counts were estimated from reference gene primer amplification. Generated by immunoSEQ multiplex PCR, the TCRdb table keeps only in-frame clones and is missing some. Clonal size and the V and J genes are those of that table, whereas D and trimming came from the DNA. In the table there are about 200,000 clones, around 80% of which are singletons. Specimen: peripheral blood. The chain couples TRBV28 to TRBJ1-3; D not resolved. The TCR sequence derives from a woman between 70 and 85 years old with acute or convalescent COVID-19. In DNA form, the CDR3 reads TGTGCCAGCAGTTCTCCCGGAGGATCTGGAAACACCATATATTTT. It yields the protein CASSSPGGSGNTIYF.